This T cell receptor (beta chain) was found in a study of human T cells and chemical hapten exposure. Via MiXCR, TCRdb re-called the RACE reads, giving one row per CDR3 protein. Of under 300,000 distinct CDR3 sequences in the sample, 7.5% to 8% were seen once. Time point in this sample: pre-sensitization, week 0. Treatment of the sample: therapeutic diphenylcyclopropenone sensitization with weekly scalp DPC. After removal of 0 bases from V and 5 bases from J, the junction contained 9 bases not matched to a gene. The CDR3 is made up of 17 amino acids. CDR1 and CDR2 from the germline V gene are SNHLY and FYNNEI. This clonotype was counted at least ten times.

The chain joins TRBV2 to TRBJ1-4; 7 bases match TRBD1. Sequencing was performed on whole blood, taken in connection with sensitization to the hapten diphenylcyclopropenone (DPC). The origin of this receptor is a man between 18 and 35 years old with alopecia areata. Some clones in this sample may be carry-over from other donors' samples. CDR3 DNA sequence: TGTGCCAGCAGTGAAGCCGATACCGGGACAGAGAATGAAAAACTGTTTTTT. It translates to CASSEADTGTENEKLFF.